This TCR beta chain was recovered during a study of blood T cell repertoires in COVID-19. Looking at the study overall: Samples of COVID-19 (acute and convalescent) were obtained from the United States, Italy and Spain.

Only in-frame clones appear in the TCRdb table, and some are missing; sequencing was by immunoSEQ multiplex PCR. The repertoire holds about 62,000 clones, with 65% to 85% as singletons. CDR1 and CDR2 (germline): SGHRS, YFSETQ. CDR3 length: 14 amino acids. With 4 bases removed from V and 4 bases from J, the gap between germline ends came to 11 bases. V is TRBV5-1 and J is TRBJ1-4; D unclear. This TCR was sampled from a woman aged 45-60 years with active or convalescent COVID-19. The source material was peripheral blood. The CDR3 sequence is CASSEERSNEKLFF. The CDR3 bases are TGCGCCAGCAGCGAAGAGAGGAGTAATGAAAAACTGTTTTTT. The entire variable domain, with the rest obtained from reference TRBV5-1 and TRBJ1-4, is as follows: KAGVTQTPRYLIKTRGQQVTLSCSPISGHRSVSWYQQTPGQGLQFLFEYFSETQRNKGNFPGRFSGRQFSNSRSEMNVSTLELGDSALYLCASSEERSNEKLFFGSGTQLSVL.